Listed here are 2 T cell receptor beta chains from one sample, sequenced in a study of T cells in localized non-small cell lung cancer. Assay: immunoSEQ multiplex PCR; the TCRdb copy retains only in-frame clones and omits some. Of roughly 58,000 clones listed, roughly 79% are singletons. Here the sequenced sample was PBMCs, taken before any cancer treatment. These receptors came from a man aged 40 to 69 with stage II lung adenocarcinoma.

This clone was observed a single time. The chain has TRBV5-1 and TRBJ1-2, with D perhaps TRBD1 (6 bases). The germline V gene encodes CDR1 SGHRS and CDR2 YFSETQ. V dropped 4 bases and J dropped 7 bases, with 20 bases sitting between them. The CDR3 loop spans 15 amino acids. Here the CDR3 reads CASSRGTGGASGYTF. For the CDR3, the DNA is TGCGCCAGCAGCCGAGGTACGGGGGGCGCGTCTGGCTACACCTTC.

V gene TRBV30 combines with J gene TRBJ2-1; the match to TRBD2 covers 8 bases. Germline-derived CDR1 and CDR2 are GTSNPN and SVGIG (reference sequence). The CDR3 extends over 13 amino acids. J gave up 7 bases and V 8 bases, and 10 bases lay outside the gene matches. CDR3 sequence reads: CARGGEPSNEQFF. The DNA of the CDR3 is TGTGCCCGGGGGGGGGAGCCCTCAAATGAGCAGTTCTTC.